A single TCR beta chain is shown here with its context. What it recognizes is unknown. The hepatocellular carcinoma nodule was sampled at distinct, geographically separated regions. These data come from a study of intratumoral heterogeneity in liver cancer. Study background: With a median age of approximately 61 years, most patients were men.

V lost 0 bases to trimming and J lost 0 bases; unmatched junction nucleotides: 4. The CDR3 loop spans 16 amino acids. Germline V lookup: CDR1 SGDLS, CDR2 YYNGEE. Study outcomes and limitations: In each patient, region a exceeded region b in unique T-cell expansions. Tumor-infiltrating lymphocytes were acknowledged as under-represented in the sampling. Reportedly, regional differences in tumor-infiltrating lymphocyte burden estimated from RNA-seq held up under TCR sequencing.

TCRdb's table, derived via immunoSEQ multiplex PCR, lists solely in-frame clones and lacks some. Of under 7,500 clones listed, 70% to 80% are singletons. This chain connects TRBV9 to TRBJ2-3; TRBD2 matches 7 bases. The sequence came from a woman aged 70-85 years with hepatocellular carcinoma. Sequences were derived from tumor tissue, sampled before any cancer treatment. The CDR3 bases are TGTGCCAGCAGCGTAGGCTTGACTAGCAGCACAGATACGCAGTATTTT. Translated, it gives CASSVGLTSSTDTQYF.